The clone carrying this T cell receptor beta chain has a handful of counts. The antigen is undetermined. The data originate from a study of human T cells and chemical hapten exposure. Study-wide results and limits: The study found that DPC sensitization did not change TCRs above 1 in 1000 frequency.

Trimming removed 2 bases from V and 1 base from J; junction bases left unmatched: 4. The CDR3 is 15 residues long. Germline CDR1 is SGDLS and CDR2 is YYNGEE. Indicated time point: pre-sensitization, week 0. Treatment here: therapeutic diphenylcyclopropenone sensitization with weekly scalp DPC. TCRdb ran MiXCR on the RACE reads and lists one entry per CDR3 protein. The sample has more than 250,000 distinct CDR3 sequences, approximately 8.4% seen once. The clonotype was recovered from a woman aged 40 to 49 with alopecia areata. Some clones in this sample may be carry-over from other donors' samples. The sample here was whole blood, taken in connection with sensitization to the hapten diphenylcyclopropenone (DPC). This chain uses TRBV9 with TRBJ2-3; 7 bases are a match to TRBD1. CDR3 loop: CASSVVGQGTDTQYF. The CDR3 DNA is TGTGCCAGCAGCGTGGTCGGACAGGGCACAGATACGCAGTATTTT.